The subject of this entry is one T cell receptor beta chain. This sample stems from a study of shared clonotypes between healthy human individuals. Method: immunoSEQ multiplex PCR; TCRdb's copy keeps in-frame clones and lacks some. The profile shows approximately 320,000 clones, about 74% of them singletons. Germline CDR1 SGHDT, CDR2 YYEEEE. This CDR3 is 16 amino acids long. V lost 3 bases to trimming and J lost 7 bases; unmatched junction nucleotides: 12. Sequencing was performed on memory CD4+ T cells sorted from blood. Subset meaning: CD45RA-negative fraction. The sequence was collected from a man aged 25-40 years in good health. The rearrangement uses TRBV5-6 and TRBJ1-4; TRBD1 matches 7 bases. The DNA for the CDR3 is TGTGCCAGCAGCTCCCTACAGGGGCGATCGACTGAAAAACTGTTTTTT. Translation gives CASSSLQGRSTEKLFF. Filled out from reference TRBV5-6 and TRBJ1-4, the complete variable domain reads DAGVTQSPTHLIKTRGQQVTLRCSPKSGHDTVSWYQQALGQGPQFIFQYYEEEERQRGNFPDRFSGHQFPNYSSELNVNALLLGDSALYLCASSSLQGRSTEKLFFGSGTQLSVL.